What follows is one T cell receptor beta chain and its context. Which antigen it targets is not known. The sample holds no much larger clone one base away, and base qualities are not on file. This sample stems from a study of shared clonotypes between healthy human individuals (dated by TCRdb to the early 2020s). For the wider study: Two women and three men aged 18 to 49 years were included in the cohort. To estimate repertoire size and how much clonotype sharing occurs between individuals, the study deeply sequenced the blood TCR repertoires of about five healthy adults. To increase sequencing depth and limit assay-specific biases, TCR repertoire library preparation and sequencing were carried out by different laboratories using diverse techniques. For each donor, CD4 naive and CD4 memory were each run on three plates, CD8 naive on two plates, and CD8 memory on one plate. Each donor's leukapheresis produced roughly between roughly 0.94 and 9.5 billion PBMCs. Results the study describes overall, beyond this receptor: Clonotypes shared by all four sorted-subset donors showed higher generation probabilities than non-shared clonotypes. Sampling was limited to blood, and TCR repertoires in tissue likely differ from TCR repertoires in blood. Approximately 5% of naive CD4, 3.5% of naive CD8, roughly 2.4% of memory CD4, and approximately 0.39% of memory CD8 clonotypes were shared across a few donors. Naive subsets generally had larger estimated clonotype richness than memory subsets. Rarefaction of sorted-subset datasets indicated incomplete sequencing despite the large sequencing depth. Pairwise subsampling led to the expectation that sequencing depth would affect the degree of clonotype sharing among donors. The genetic and exposure-history diversity represented was limited by the small number of donors.

TCR CDR3 regions were amplified from genomic DNA by multiplex PCR using the deep immunoSEQ assay. Extracted genomic DNA from each cell subset was spread evenly across all wells of several immunoSEQ 96-well plates, with each plate serving as a replicate. For sorted subsets, each replicate PCR was loaded with roughly 0.2 ug genomic DNA, equivalent to 30,000 or so T cell genomes. Purified libraries were measured with a Qubit 3.0 fluorometer, size-checked on a Bioanalyzer 2100, and measured again with the KAPA Library Quantification kit. Every immunoSEQ 96-well plate was sequenced on a dedicated single-read 150-cycle Illumina NextSeq 550 flow cell. The paper's data handling went like this. Because the immunoSEQ output held only junctional sequences and lacked quality scores, the filtering could not match the filtering applied to full-length reads. To assign V/J genes and CDR3, sequences were annotated against IMGT germline references using PyIR, a Python wrapper for IgBLAST v1.9. Reads were filtered out if the reads had weak V/J assignments (E-value above 1e-6), no CDR3, stop codons, out-of-frame junctions, or ambiguous translated residues. V3J clonotypes were defined by identical inferred V gene, J gene, and CDR3 amino acid sequence. To compute the percentage overlap between repertoires, the number of shared unique clonotypes was divided by the size of the smaller repertoire. Three approaches were used to assess repertoire richness: RTK rarefaction, the Chao1 estimator, and Recon v2.1 estimates of unobserved clonotypes. Generation probabilities were computed with OLGA for all TCRbeta clonotypes obtained by the gDNA method from several donors. TCRdb stores this immuneACCESS table with in-frame sequences only. Part of the clones is absent; in the studies checked, under half of the shortfall reflects unresolved V genes, and no reason is known for the rest. D and trimming were read from the DNA, whereas the V and J calls and clone size are those reported in that table. This sample gives about 1.5 million clones in total; 98% of them show up just once. Approximately 0.45% of the sample is in the top ten clones.

Healthy HIV-negative adults with no recently reported acute infections or vaccinations were included as donors. All donors were Caucasian adults living in Nashville, Tennessee, USA. CD4+ T cells were enriched through magnetic negative selection, after which naive cells were positively selected on CD45RA and the remaining negative fraction served as the memory subset. Blood was obtained by leukapheresis, after which PBMCs were separated by Ficoll-Histopaque density gradient centrifugation and cryopreserved in liquid nitrogen vapor phase. Analytical flow cytometry was used to check the purity and quantity of each magnetically sorted T cell population. Genomic DNA was isolated from every sorted fraction and measured by UV absorbance on a Nanodrop 2000c. Sequenced sample: naive CD4+ T cells sorted from blood. The cell subset or site label of this sample denotes: CD45RA+ positively selected. The TCR was taken from a man aged 25 to 40 in good health.

Here the CDR3 is given as CASSLAKAGVDGNTIYF. In nucleotide form, the sequence is TGTGCCAGCAGCTTAGCGAAGGCAGGGGTCGACGGAAACACCATATATTTT. Here the chain combines TRBV7-9 and TRBJ1-3, with TRBD1 as a weak D call on 6 bases. Relative to germline, V is 0 bases shorter and J is 4 bases shorter, with 16 bases between their ends. The CDR3 sequence holds 17 residues, the cysteine and phenylalanine included. Of the read, only the CDR3 DNA is kept; its 51 bases are in frame from base 1. Sequences SEHNR (CDR1) and FQNEAQ (CDR2) are obtained from the germline V gene (reference sequence).